This is a list of T cell receptor beta chains from one sample in a study of blood T cell repertoires in COVID-19. Profiled with immunoSEQ multiplex PCR; TCRdb holds only in-frame clones, not every one. The table has about 12,000 clones, around 73% seen once; the top ten hold around 31%. What was sequenced was peripheral blood. The receptors were gathered from a human donor in a cohort sampled during active COVID-19. CDR3s include the opening cysteine and the closing phenylalanine or tryptophan. D genes are given only for firm matches. The size of a clone is reported for some rows only, either as once, few or many, or as a class for expanded clones.

D gene,J gene,V gene,clone size,CDR3 protein,CDR3 DNA
TRBD1,TRBJ1-1,TRBV5-1,-,CASSSGQGEAFF,TGCGCCAGCAGCTCAGGACAGGGAGAAGCTTTCTTT
-,TRBJ2-7,TRBV20-1,few,CSARASYEQYF,TGCAGTGCTAGAGCTTCCTACGAGCAGTACTTC
TRBD1,TRBJ2-5,TRBV5-5,few,CASSLGTGVETQYF,TGTGCCAGCAGCTTAGGGACAGGGGTAGAGACCCAGTACTTC
-,TRBJ1-1,TRBV11-2,-,CASSLEALNTEAFF,TGTGCCAGCAGCTTAGAAGCCCTGAACACTGAAGCTTTCTTT
-,TRBJ2-7,TRBV2,-,CASSEWGRYEQYF,TGTGCCAGCAGTGAATGGGGGAGGTACGAGCAGTACTTC
-,TRBJ1-6,TRBV4-1,-,CASSQERGNSPLHF,TGCGCCAGCAGCCAAGAAAGGGGGAATTCACCCCTCCACTTT
-,TRBJ2-7,TRBV28,-,CASSLQGFPYEQYF,TGTGCCAGCAGTTTACAGGGTTTCCCCTACGAGCAGTACTTC
TRBD1,TRBJ2-5,TRBV27,-,CASSLRQGRETQYF,TGTGCCAGCAGCTTACGACAGGGTCGGGAGACCCAGTACTTC
TRBD2,TRBJ2-3,TRBV5-5,-,CASSSPARLAGQSTDTQYF,TGTGCCAGCAGCTCACCGGCCCGACTAGCGGGACAGAGCACAGATACGCAGTATTTT
TRBD2,TRBJ2-2,TRBV7-7,-,CASSPLAGNTGELFF,TGTGCCAGCAGCCCACTAGCGGGGAACACCGGGGAGCTGTTTTTT
-,TRBJ2-7,TRBV7-9,-,CASSLALGGAYYEQYF,TGTGCCAGCAGCTTAGCGCTAGGGGGGGCCTACTACGAGCAGTACTTC
TRBD1,TRBJ2-3,TRBV6-2/TRBV6-3,-,CASSSRDRGPDTQYF,TGTGCCAGCAGTTCCCGGGACAGGGGGCCAGATACGCAGTATTTT
-,TRBJ1-4,TRBV7-2,-,CASSPKREKLFF,TGTGCCAGCAGCCCTAAGCGAGAAAAACTGTTTTTT
TRBD2,TRBJ2-2,TRBV7-9,-,CASSLVQRGNTGELFF,TGTGCCAGCAGCTTAGTCCAGCGGGGAAACACCGGGGAGCTGTTTTTT
-,TRBJ1-3,TRBV11-2,-,CASSLERLGGYSGNTIYF,TGTGCCAGCAGCTTAGAGAGGCTTGGAGGGTACTCTGGAAACACCATATATTTT
-,TRBJ1-6,TRBV14,-,CASNHRGYNSPLHF,TGTGCCAGCAATCACCGGGGTTATAATTCACCCCTCCACTTT